This TCR beta chain was observed in a study of cytomegalovirus exposure and HLA in healthy donors. Study outcomes and limitations: Associated with cytomegalovirus, according to the listing, were 150 to 200 TCR beta chains. By HLA locus, TCR association rates varied in a later analysis, with DRB1 showing the most and HLA-C the fewest.

The CDR3 extends over 15 amino acids. V was shortened by 7 bases and J by 6 bases, with 18 bases between the two germline ends. The germline gives CDR1 SNHLY, CDR2 FYNNEI. On this clone itself: Antigen: not known.

It was with 60 Vbeta and 13 Jbeta primers that the PCR ran. The data were produced by immunoSEQ multiplex PCR, yet TCRdb's version contains in-frame clones alone and is incomplete. The sample carries some 130,000 clones, roughly 76% recorded once. This sequence was found in a woman between 40 and 55 years old in good health and CMV-seronegative. The sample taken for sequencing was PBMCs. J is TRBJ1-4 and V is TRBV2; D unclear. CDR3 in amino acids: CASMPGGRGDEKLFF. The DNA for the CDR3 is TGTGCCAGCATGCCCGGTGGACGGGGAGATGAAAAACTGTTTTTT.